Following are 15 T cell receptor beta chains from one sample sequenced in a study of technical replicates of blood from a few donors. Produced via immunoSEQ multiplex PCR; TCRdb's table is partial and in-frame only. The sample yields almost 90,000 clones, 85% to 95% seen once. The sample was T cells isolated from PBMCs. The origin of the receptors is a human donor in good health.

The rearrangement links TRBV5-4 to TRBJ2-2; 10 bases are a match to TRBD1. J was trimmed by 0 bases and V by 4 bases; bases with no gene match: 15. Germline CDR1 SGHNT, CDR2 YYREEE (reference sequence). This CDR3 region has 20 residues. The CDR3 here is CASSARGQGSSSANTGELFF. The CDR3 DNA reads TGTGCCAGCAGCGCTCGGGGACAGGGGTCTTCCAGCGCGAACACCGGGGAGCTGTTTTTT.

The J gene is TRBJ2-2, the V gene TRBV4-2; D may be TRBD2 (6 bases). Germline-derived CDR1 and CDR2 are LGHNA and YNFKEQ. Trimming left V 0 bases short and J 3 bases short, with 11 bases between. The CDR3 runs to 16 residues. CDR3 amino acids: CASSQDPGLHTGELFF. CDR3 DNA: TGTGCCAGCAGCCAAGACCCGGGACTCCACACCGGGGAGCTGTTTTTT.

V is TRBV4-1 and J is TRBJ1-6; the D is unclear. The CDR3 loop spans 14 amino acids. CDR1 and CDR2 from the germline V gene are MGHRA and YSYEKL. Trimming removed 1 base at V and 8 bases at J, with 9 bases between. CDR3 nucleotide sequence: TGCGCCAGCAGCCAAGTTCTTGTAGATTCACCCCTCCACTTT. Residues: CASSQVLVDSPLHF.

The V call is TRBV27, the J call TRBJ2-1; D is uncertain. Germline CDR1 is MNHEY and CDR2 is SMNVEV (reference sequence). V dropped 6 bases and J dropped 0 bases, with 12 bases sitting between them. The length of the CDR3 is 15 residues. CDR3 DNA sequence: TGTGCCAGCAGCCTTACAGTTAGCTCCTACAATGAGCAGTTCTTC. Protein sequence: CASSLTVSSYNEQFF.

The chain employs TRBV6-1 and TRBJ1-4, with D possibly TRBD1 on 5 matching bases. CDR3 size: 14 residues. CDR1 is MNHNS, CDR2 SASEGT, per germline. The V end was cut by 6 bases, the J end by 8 bases, with 16 bases between. CDR3 nucleotides: TGTGCCAGCAGAGCAGGGCCCCTTTTCGAAAAACTGTTTTTT. It is translated as CASRAGPLFEKLFF.

The chain is built from TRBV7-3 and TRBJ2-3, with 7 bases aligning to TRBD2. The CDR3 has 15 amino acids. Germline CDR1 SGHTA, CDR2 FQGTGA. J lost 4 bases, V lost 5 bases, and 9 bases had no gene match. CDR3: CASSLTSSIADTQYF. The CDR3 DNA is TGTGCCAGCAGCCTGACTAGCTCTATCGCAGATACGCAGTATTTT.

The chain joins TRBV6-6 to TRBJ2-7; 7 bases match TRBD2. Germline V lookup: CDR1 MNHNY, CDR2 SVGAGI (reference sequence). The CDR3 has 9 amino acids. J lost 6 bases, V lost 11 bases, and 1 base had no gene match. Here the CDR3 DNA reads TGTGCCGCGGGGGTCGAGCAGTACTTC. Translating it yields CAAGVEQYF.

V and J are TRBV28 and TRBJ1-1, with 9 bases identical to TRBD1. J was trimmed by 2 bases and V by 5 bases; bases with no gene match: 6. Germline CDR1 MDHEN, CDR2 SYDVKM. The CDR3 is made up of 15 amino acids. CDR3 region: CASSPGQGPNTEAFF. The CDR3 DNA follows: TGTGCCAGCAGTCCTGGACAGGGGCCAAACACTGAAGCTTTCTTT.

This clone was counted once. V gene TRBV18 combines with J gene TRBJ2-7; 15 nucleotides agree with TRBD2. CDR1 is KGHSH, CDR2 LQKENI, per germline. The CDR3 covers 20 residues. Trimming at V came to 3 bases and at J to 7 bases, leaving 19 bases not matched to a gene. As DNA, the CDR3 is TGTGCCAGCTCACCGTCGACAGGGGGTGGACTAGCGGGAGGGCCGTGGGAGCAGTACTTC. As protein: CASSPSTGGGLAGGPWEQYF. The variable domain in full, with the rest retrieved from reference TRBV18 and TRBJ2-7, is NAGVMQNPRHLVRRRGQEARLRCSPMKGHSHVYWYRQLPEEGLKFMVYLQKENIIDESGMPKERFSAEFPKEGPSILRIQQVVRGDSAAYFCASSPSTGGGLAGGPWEQYFGPGTRLTVT.

The chain uses TRBV4-2 and TRBJ2-1; maybe TRBD1 (8 bases). The germline gives CDR1 LGHNA, CDR2 YNFKEQ. The V and J ends lost 0 bases and 8 bases respectively, with 26 bases between them. The CDR3 is 19 amino acids. The CDR3 nucleotides read TGTGCCAGCAGCCAAGATTTACAGGGGGTCCTCGGCGGGAGCCATGAGCAGTTCTTC. Its protein is CASSQDLQGVLGGSHEQFF.

This rearrangement joins TRBV6-5 to TRBJ1-2; 7 bases are shared with TRBD1. V trimming: 5 bases; J trimming: 5 bases; junction bases outside the gene matches: 5. The germline V gene has CDR1 MNHEY and CDR2 SVGAGI. CDR3 size: 13 residues. CDR3 coding DNA: TGTGCCAGCAGTCAGACGACAGGGTATGGCTACACCTTC. It specifies CASSQTTGYGYTF.

The chain employs TRBV28 and TRBJ2-2; 8 bases are a match to TRBD2. V dropped 5 bases and J dropped 0; count of bases not matched to a gene: 5. Germline-derived CDR1 and CDR2 are MDHEN and SYDVKM. This CDR3 region has 16 residues. CDR3 protein: CASSLLSGTNTGELFF. The CDR3 DNA sequence: TGTGCCAGCAGTCTTCTTAGCGGGACGAACACCGGGGAGCTGTTTTTT.

The chain uses TRBV28 and TRBJ1-1, with D maybe TRBD1 (5 bases). The CDR3 runs 14 residues. Looked up from germline, CDR1 is MDHEN and CDR2 is SYDVKM. V was cut by 6 bases and J by 0 bases, with 11 bases left in between. Written as DNA, the CDR3 is TGTGCCAGCAGGGTAGGACACTTGAACACTGAAGCTTTCTTT. Encoded protein: CASRVGHLNTEAFF.

The V and J genes are TRBV11-2 and TRBJ1-1; 9 bases match TRBD1. CDR1 and CDR2 from the germline V gene are SGHAT and FQNNGV. V was pared by 0 bases and J by 3 bases, with 8 bases of the junction left unmatched. This CDR3 contains 17 residues. The CDR3 sequence is CASSLEKVGTGYTEAFF. For the CDR3, the DNA is TGTGCCAGCAGCTTAGAGAAGGTAGGGACAGGGTACACTGAAGCTTTCTTT.

A single count supports this clone. The V gene is TRBV27, the J gene TRBJ2-3, with a possible D match to TRBD2 (6 bases). Germline V gene lookup returns CDR1 MNHEY and CDR2 SMNVEV (reference sequence). Trimming stripped 10 bases from V and 6 bases from J, with 17 bases between. The length of the CDR3 is 13 residues. CDR3 region: CATSPSSVDTQYF. Written as DNA, the CDR3 is TGTGCCACCAGCCCGTCTAGCGTCGATACGCAGTATTTT.